This TCR beta chain was observed in a study of cytomegalovirus exposure and HLA in healthy donors. The V gene end was trimmed by 1 base and the J gene end by 3 bases; junction bases not matched to a gene: 2. CDR1 and CDR2 (germline): SGHNT, YENEEA. CDR3 length: 15 residues. The study's findings and limits: An assumption of roughly uniform sequencing depth across donors underlay the presence/absence analyses. Later work found most CMV-associated TCR beta chains apparently HLA-restricted.

PCR primers comprised 60 Vbeta and 13 Jbeta primers. Assay used: immunoSEQ multiplex PCR; TCRdb lists only in-frame clones, some missing. The sample includes around 180,000 clones, roughly 82% of them seen just once. Points on this clone: The antigen is unknown.

The source of this sequence is a woman aged 45-65 years in good health and CMV-seronegative. J is TRBJ2-2 and V is TRBV11-3, with TRBD2 identical over 7 bases. The sequenced sample was PBMCs. This CDR3 reads CASSLGEGYTGELFF. The CDR3 DNA reads TGTGCCAGCAGCTTAGGGGAGGGGTACACCGGGGAGCTGTTTTTT. The full variable domain, in which reference TRBV11-3 and TRBJ2-2 provide the parts outside the CDR3, is EAGVVQSPRYKIIEKKQPVAFWCNPISGHNTLYWYLQNLGQGPELLIRYENEEAVDDSQLPKDRFSAERLKGVDSTLKIQPAELGDSAVYLCASSLGEGYTGELFFGEGSRLTVL.